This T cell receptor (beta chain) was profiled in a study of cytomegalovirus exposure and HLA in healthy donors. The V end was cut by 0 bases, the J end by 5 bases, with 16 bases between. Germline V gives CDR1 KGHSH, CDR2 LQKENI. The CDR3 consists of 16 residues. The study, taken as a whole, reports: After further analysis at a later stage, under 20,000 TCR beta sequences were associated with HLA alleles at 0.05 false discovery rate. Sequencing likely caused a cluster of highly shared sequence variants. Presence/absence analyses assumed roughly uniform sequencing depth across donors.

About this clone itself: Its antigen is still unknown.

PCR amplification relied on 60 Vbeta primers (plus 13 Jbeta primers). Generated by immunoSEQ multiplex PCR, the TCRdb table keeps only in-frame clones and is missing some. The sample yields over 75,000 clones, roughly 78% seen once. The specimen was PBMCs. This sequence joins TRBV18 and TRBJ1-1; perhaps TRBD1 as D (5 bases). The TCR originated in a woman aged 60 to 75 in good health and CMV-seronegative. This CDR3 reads CASSPPNVGVWTEAFF. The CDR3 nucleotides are TGTGCCAGCTCACCACCGAATGTAGGGGTTTGGACTGAAGCTTTCTTT.